Each of the 17 T cell receptor beta chains below was sequenced from the same sample in a study of cytomegalovirus exposure and HLA in healthy donors (TCRdb year 2017). Receptors were amplified or captured by the immunoSEQ multiplex PCR assay. This immuneACCESS table, as held by TCRdb, lists in-frame sequences with V and J called but not all clones. Of the missing ones, under half trace to an unresolved V gene in checked studies; the others have no known cause. The sample table lists 50,000 to 70,000 clones, over 85% of them with a count of one. The top ten hold 5.8% of the sample. Sequenced material: PBMCs. These receptors originate from a woman aged 18-30 years in good health and CMV-seropositive.

CDR3 in amino acids: CASNPGLAGGPPTTDTQYF. In nucleotides, the CDR3 is TGTGCCAGCAACCCGGGACTAGCGGGAGGCCCCCCGACGACAGATACGCAGTATTTT. The V and J genes are TRBV2 and TRBJ2-3; 15 bases are shared with TRBD2. V lost 7 bases to trimming and J lost 3 bases; unmatched junction nucleotides: 14. The germline gives CDR1 SNHLY, CDR2 FYNNEI. The CDR3 is 19 residues long.

The genes are TRBV28 and TRBJ1-5; a weak D match, TRBD1 (6 bases). V was clipped by 2 bases and J by 2 bases, with 10 bases between them. The CDR3 totals 15 residues. CDR1 and CDR2 from the germline V gene are MDHEN and SYDVKM. The CDR3 DNA reads TGTGCCAGCAGTTTACAGGGGCGGCGCAATCAGCCCCAGCATTTT. Protein: CASSLQGRRNQPQHF. Using reference TRBV28 and TRBJ1-5 for the parts outside the CDR3, the full variable domain is DVKVTQSSRYLVKRTGEKVFLECVQDMDHENMFWYRQDPGLGLRLIYFSYDVKMKEKGDIPEGYSVSREKKERFSLILESASTNQTSMYLCASSLQGRRNQPQHFGDGTRLSIL.

This chain uses TRBV7-2 with TRBJ1-2; D perhaps matches TRBD1 (5 bases). The germline V gene has CDR1 SGHTA and CDR2 FQGNSA. This CDR3 is built from 15 residues. The V gene lost 1 base and the J gene lost 4 bases, with 13 bases spanning the gap. In DNA form, the CDR3 reads TGTGCCAGCAGCTTAGGGGGGGACTTCGGCTATGGCTACACCTTC. Amino acids: CASSLGGDFGYGYTF. Using reference TRBV7-2 and TRBJ1-2 for the parts outside the CDR3, the full variable domain is GAGVSQSPSNKVTEKGKDVELRCDPISGHTALYWYRQSLGQGLEFLIYFQGNSAPDKSGLPSDRFSAERTGGSVSTLTIQRTQQEDSAVYLCASSLGGDFGYGYTFGSGTRLTVV.

The sample holds one count of this clone. This chain uses TRBV11-3 with TRBJ2-5; 10 bases are a match to TRBD2. In germline, CDR1 is SGHNT, CDR2 YENEEA. This CDR3 is 18 amino acids long. The V gene end was trimmed by 1 base and the J gene end by 3 bases; junction bases not matched to a gene: 11. CDR3 nucleotide sequence: TGTGCCAGCAGCTTAGGAGCGGGAGGGCCGAAAGACGAAGAGACCCAGTACTTC. Its translation: CASSLGAGGPKDEETQYF. Variable domain in full (rest from reference TRBV11-3 and TRBJ2-5): EAGVVQSPRYKIIEKKQPVAFWCNPISGHNTLYWYLQNLGQGPELLIRYENEEAVDDSQLPKDRFSAERLKGVDSTLKIQPAELGDSAVYLCASSLGAGGPKDEETQYFGPGTRLLVL.

The chain uses TRBV14 and TRBJ1-3; D might be TRBD1 (6 bases). CDR3 length equals 14 residues. Germline V gene sequence: CDR1 SGHDN, CDR2 FVKESK. V gave up 4 bases and J gave up 2 bases, with 9 bases separating them. This chain's CDR3 is CASSPRQAGNTIYF. The CDR3 DNA sequence: TGTGCCAGCAGCCCCCGACAGGCTGGAAACACCATATATTTT.

The chain carries TRBV14 and TRBJ2-7, with TRBD2 identical over 13 bases. The J segment lost 0 bases and the V segment lost 2 bases, leaving 1 base of the junction unmatched. CDR3 length equals 16 residues. CDR1 is SGHDN, CDR2 FVKESK, per germline. The CDR3 DNA follows: TGTGCCAGCAGCCAATGGACTAGCGGGGGCTCCTACGAGCAGTACTTC. Translation: CASSQWTSGGSYEQYF.

The V call is TRBV5-6, the J call TRBJ2-5, with D perhaps TRBD2 (5 bases). This CDR3 is 17 amino acids long. V lost 4 bases and J lost 0, with 19 bases in between. Per the germline V gene, CDR1 is SGHDT and CDR2 is YYEEEE. The CDR3 nucleotides read TGTGCCAGCAGCATGGCTGCGGTGGGGAGAGACCAAGAGACCCAGTACTTC. Its translation: CASSMAAVGRDQETQYF.

The chain uses TRBV28 and TRBJ2-5, with a weak D call TRBD2 (6 bases). From germline, CDR1 is MDHEN and CDR2 SYDVKM. V lost 6 bases and J lost 9, with 14 bases in between. CDR3 length: 12 amino acids. This CDR3 reads CASRSPGEAQYF. Here the CDR3 DNA reads TGTGCCAGCAGATCCCCGGGGGAGGCCCAGTACTTC.

The chain couples TRBV7-8 to TRBJ1-2; a possible D gene is TRBD1 (6 bases). The V end was cut by 1 base, the J end by 8 bases, with 11 bases between. CDR3 size: 13 residues. Germline CDR1 SGHVS, CDR2 FQNEAQ. The CDR3 sequence: CASSLDRAGGYTF. CDR3 coding DNA: TGTGCCAGCAGCTTAGACAGGGCCGGCGGCTACACCTTC.

This chain connects TRBV7-2 to TRBJ2-5, with 10 bases matching TRBD2. Germline V lookup: CDR1 SGHTA, CDR2 FQGNSA. V lost 6 bases, J lost 7 bases, and 8 bases stayed unmatched. This CDR3 has 14 amino acids. This CDR3 reads CASSPGLAVGTQYF. The CDR3 DNA reads TGTGCCAGCAGTCCCGGACTAGCGGTCGGGACCCAGTACTTC.

The V and J genes are TRBV30 and TRBJ1-3; 9 bases align to TRBD1. The ends lost 5 bases at V and 3 bases at J; junction bases unmatched: 8. Germline loops: CDR1 GTSNPN, CDR2 SVGIG (reference sequence). The CDR3 consists of 15 residues. The CDR3 reads CAWRDRGRNGNTIYF. As DNA, the CDR3 is TGTGCCTGGCGTGACAGGGGGAGGAATGGAAACACCATATATTTT.

The chain combines TRBV11-3 with TRBJ1-1; TRBD1 agrees at 7 bases. The junction had 4 bases not matched to a gene; V was cut back by 5 bases and J by 1 base. The length of the CDR3 is 14 residues. Germline V gene lookup returns CDR1 SGHNT and CDR2 YENEEA. CDR3 amino acids: CASSRGTANTEAFF. DNA for the CDR3: TGTGCCAGCAGCAGAGGGACAGCGAACACTGAAGCTTTCTTT.

CDR3 loop: CASSLGTTGDGNQPQHF. In nucleotides, the CDR3 is TGTGCCAGCAGCTTAGGTACAACAGGGGATGGCAATCAGCCCCAGCATTTT. The chain links TRBV13 to TRBJ1-5; TRBD1 matches 7 bases. The CDR3 runs 17 residues. Germline V gives CDR1 PRHDT, CDR2 FYEKMQ (reference sequence). Trimming took 0 bases from V and 2 from J; bases not matched to a gene: 7.

The rearrangement joins TRBV5-1 to TRBJ2-7, with 10 bases lining up with TRBD1. Trimming cost V 3 bases and J 3 bases; bases outside gene matches: 0. Germline V gene sequence: CDR1 SGHRS, CDR2 YFSETQ. This CDR3 comprises 13 residues. The CDR3 DNA sequence: TGCGCCAGCAGCTGGGACAGGGGCTACGAGCAGTACTTC. The encoded protein is CASSWDRGYEQYF.

This chain links TRBV6-1 with TRBJ1-1; tentative D call: TRBD1 (5 bases). CDR1 MNHNS and CDR2 SASEGT come from the germline V gene. The V and J ends lost 4 bases and 3 bases respectively, with 15 bases between them. The length of the CDR3 is 15 residues. The CDR3 here is CASSGWDGGDTEAFF. CDR3 DNA: TGTGCCAGCAGTGGGTGGGACGGAGGGGACACTGAAGCTTTCTTT.

V is TRBV10-3 and J is TRBJ2-6; weak D call: TRBD1 (6 bases). The germline V and J ends were trimmed by 2 bases and 2 bases, with 16 bases remaining between them. Germline V gene sequence: CDR1 ENHRY, CDR2 SYGVKD. The CDR3 runs to 18 residues. DNA of the CDR3: TGTGCCATCAGTGAGCGGCTTTCAGGGGCAACTGGGGCCAACGTCCTGACTTTC. It codes for CAISERLSGATGANVLTF.

The chain has TRBV10-1 and TRBJ2-3; 8 bases map to TRBD2. Germline V gives CDR1 WNHNN, CDR2 SYGVQD (reference sequence). The junction had 9 bases not matched to a gene; V was cut back by 11 bases and J by 8 bases. The CDR3 consists of 12 residues. CDR3 nucleotide sequence: TGCGCCGTGGGGATTGCGGGAGGTACGCAGTATTTT. Its translation is CAVGIAGGTQYF.